This T cell receptor (beta chain) was retrieved from a study of neurological immune-mediated disorders. This clonotype was seen ten or more times. Each CDR3 protein gets one entry after TCRdb re-called the 5' RACE reads with MiXCR. The data show approximately 26,000 distinct CDR3 sequences, with more than 2.5% seen just once and more than 6% held by the top ten. CDR3 size: 14 residues. V shed 1 base and J 6 bases; nucleotides not matched to a gene: 2. Germline CDR1 is SGHTA and CDR2 is FQGNSA. The source is a young woman with multiple sclerosis. V is TRBV7-2 and J is TRBJ2-1, with 8 bases that match TRBD2. What was sequenced was PBMCs. The CDR3 here is CASSLGTSINEQFF. The CDR3 DNA follows: TGTGCCAGCAGCTTAGGGACTAGCATCAATGAGCAGTTCTTC.